This entry lists 17 T cell receptor beta chains sequenced from one sample in a study of OX40 agonist ivuxolimab in advanced cancers. This table comes from immunoSEQ multiplex PCR, and its TCRdb copy is limited to in-frame clones, with some not included. The table shows 28,000 or so clones, with approximately 89% occurring only once. Material: CD4+ or CD8+ T cells sorted from blood, obtained in a trial of the OX40 agonist ivuxolimab. Every receptor here comes from an adult with an advanced solid tumor such as melanoma, head and neck, liver or kidney cancer.

The chain employs TRBV5-8 and TRBJ1-5, with D tentatively TRBD1 (5 bases). The CDR3 is 16 residues long. Germline CDR1 SGHTS, CDR2 YDEGEE. The V and J ends lost 2 bases and 5 bases respectively, with 17 bases between them. CDR3 nucleotide sequence: TGTGCCAGCAGCTTCGACAGTTTGGGAGGTCATCAGCCCCAGCATTTT. This translates into CASSFDSLGGHQPQHF.

The rearrangement joins TRBV7-7 to TRBJ2-2; 7 nucleotides match TRBD1. CDR1 and CDR2 (germline): SSHAT, FNYEAQ (reference sequence). The CDR3 is 16 residues long. Trimming took 4 bases from V and 0 from J; bases not matched to a gene: 5. The CDR3 DNA sequence: TGTGCCAGCAGCTCTGACAGGGTTACGAACACCGGGGAGCTGTTTTTT. It translates to CASSSDRVTNTGELFF.

CDR3 DNA sequence: TGTGCCAGCAGCGTAGGGTCTAGCGGGAGCGGGGAGCTGTTTTTT. Translated, it gives CASSVGSSGSGELFF. The chain is built from TRBV9 and TRBJ2-2, with TRBD2 matching 10 bases. The J segment lost 7 bases and the V segment lost 0 bases, leaving 3 bases of the junction unmatched. The CDR3 covers 15 residues. Germline values: CDR1 SGDLS, CDR2 YYNGEE.

Of note for this clone: Just one base apart from a much larger clone, this may be a read error. Other DNA sequences within the sample encode an identical CDR3. The gene calls are TRBV7-9 and TRBJ1-1; maybe TRBD1 (5 bases). V was clipped by 7 bases and J by 0 bases, with 9 bases between them. CDR3 size: 13 residues. Germline CDR1 and CDR2: SEHNR and FQNEAQ (reference sequence). The CDR3 loop reads CASTPTVNTEAFF. The CDR3 region has the DNA TGTGCCAGCACCCCGACAGTGAACACTGAAGCTTTCTTT.

Details on this clone: The sample carries other DNA sequences with the same CDR3. The rearrangement joins TRBV15 to TRBJ1-2, with 8 bases fitting TRBD1. Germline CDR1 reads LNHNV; CDR2 reads YYDKDF (reference sequence). V lost 0 bases to trimming and J lost 8 bases; unmatched junction nucleotides: 11. CDR3 length: 16 amino acids. This CDR3 is CATSRDITGGGIGYTF. CDR3 nucleotide sequence: TGTGCCACCAGCAGAGATATCACAGGGGGAGGAATCGGCTACACCTTC.

The CDR3 DNA sequence: TGTGCCAGCAGACAGGGGATCGGGCAAGAGACCCAGTACTTC. It is translated as CASRQGIGQETQYF. The rearrangement joins TRBV27 to TRBJ2-5, with TRBD1 matching 7 bases. CDR3 length: 14 residues. V lost 6 bases and J lost 2; bases outside the gene matches: 6. Germline CDR1 MNHEY, CDR2 SMNVEV (reference sequence).

The CDR3 DNA is TGTGCCAGCAGTGACTCGGGAGGGGCGTGTATGAACACTGAAGCTTTCTTT. This sequence encodes CASSDSGGACMNTEAFF. This sequence joins TRBV6-4 and TRBJ1-1; D is possibly TRBD1 (5 bases). The germline V gene has CDR1 MRHNA and CDR2 SNTAGT. Between the trimmed V and J ends, which lost 0 bases and 0 bases, there was a span of 14 bases. This CDR3 is 17 amino acids long.

This chain connects TRBV13 to TRBJ2-1, with 7 bases that match TRBD2. The CDR3 runs to 18 residues. The V gene's germline CDR1 is PRHDT and CDR2 FYEKMQ (reference sequence). The trim removed 5 bases at V and 1 base at J, leaving 14 bases unmatched. The CDR3 DNA is TGTGCCAGCAGCCCCCCCTTATGGGAGGGCCAATCCTACAATGAGCAGTTCTTC. Protein: CASSPPLWEGQSYNEQFF.

The DNA of the CDR3 is TGTGCCAGCAGTCCCGGGACAGCGTTCTACGAGCAGTACTTC. It translates to CASSPGTAFYEQYF. V gene TRBV27 combines with J gene TRBJ2-7; 7 positions agree with TRBD1. Germline V gives CDR1 MNHEY, CDR2 SMNVEV (reference sequence). This CDR3 has 14 amino acids. The J segment lost 3 bases and the V segment lost 5 bases, leaving 7 bases of the junction unmatched.

This clone was seen a handful of times. This chain connects TRBV19 to TRBJ2-1; TRBD2 agrees at 7 bases. Germline V gene data show CDR1 as LNHDA and CDR2 as SQIVND (reference sequence). The J segment lost 10 bases and the V segment lost 3 bases, leaving 12 bases of the junction unmatched. The CDR3 totals 15 residues. In DNA form, the CDR3 reads TGTGCCAGTAGTATTGTAGCGGGCGGCGTCCAGGAGCAGTTCTTC. It specifies CASSIVAGGVQEQFF.

The V and J genes are TRBV7-2 and TRBJ1-2; 7 bases match TRBD1. Germline-derived CDR1 and CDR2 are SGHTA and FQGNSA. Losses at the gene ends were 3 bases for V and 4 bases for J; bases not matched to a gene: 2. The CDR3 runs 13 residues. As DNA, the CDR3 is TGTGCCAGCAGCTTGACAGGGTTCTATGGCTACACCTTC. As protein: CASSLTGFYGYTF.

V is TRBV7-9 and J is TRBJ2-7; 8 bases map to TRBD2. The V and J ends lost 6 bases and 5 bases, in that order; junction bases with no gene match: 9. The CDR3 spans 14 residues. CDR1 is SEHNR and CDR2 is FQNEAQ in the germline V gene (reference sequence). The CDR3 is CASRRAGDLDEQYF. The CDR3 DNA sequence: TGTGCCAGCAGAAGAGCGGGGGACCTCGACGAGCAGTACTTC.

The chain employs TRBV4-1 and TRBJ1-1; D gene ambiguous. The CDR3 runs 15 residues. Trimming took 4 bases from V and 3 from J, leaving 15 bases between them. Germline V gene data show CDR1 as MGHRA and CDR2 as YSYEKL. DNA of the CDR3: TGCGCCAGCAGCCCATCACACGGCACGGACACTGAAGCTTTCTTT. Its protein product is CASSPSHGTDTEAFF.

This sequence joins TRBV28 and TRBJ2-3, with 7 nucleotides matching TRBD1. Germline V CDR1 and CDR2: MDHEN, SYDVKM. This CDR3 is built from 22 residues. Germline trimming cut 3 bases from V and 5 bases from J; bases unmatched to any gene: 29. CDR3 nucleotides: TGTGCCAGCAGTTTTTACGGCTACGCGGACAGGAGCTATGTCGTCACGGGAGATACGCAGTATTTT. It specifies CASSFYGYADRSYVVTGDTQYF.

V and J are TRBV7-6 and TRBJ1-1, with D hard to call. The CDR3 is made up of 13 amino acids. Germline assignment: CDR1 SGHVS and CDR2 FNYEAQ. Trimming removed 6 bases from V and 3 bases from J, with 11 bases in between. For the CDR3, the DNA is TGTGCCAGCAGTCAAAAGAGGGACACTGAAGCTTTCTTT. This codes for CASSQKRDTEAFF.

The rearrangement links TRBV29-1 to TRBJ2-1; the D is unclear. The V gene lost 4 bases and the J gene lost 0 bases, with 10 bases spanning the gap. The CDR3 length is 14 residues. Germline CDR1 is SQVTM and CDR2 is ANQGSEA. CDR3 sequence: CSVAPVYSYNEQFF. DNA for the CDR3: TGCAGCGTTGCCCCAGTGTACTCCTACAATGAGCAGTTCTTC.

This sequence joins TRBV7-2 and TRBJ1-2; weak D call: TRBD1 (6 bases). This CDR3 has 15 amino acids. Germline CDR1 is SGHTA and CDR2 is FQGNSA. The germline V and J ends were trimmed by 5 bases and 8 bases, with 21 bases remaining between them. The CDR3: CASSLLRQALGGYTF. In DNA, the CDR3 is TGTGCCAGCAGCCTTCTTCGACAGGCGCTTGGCGGCTACACCTTC.